This TCR beta chain was recovered during a study of blood T cell repertoires in COVID-19 (dated by TCRdb to the early 2020s). For the wider study: Collaborator samples came from the United States, Italy and Spain and covered acute and convalescent phases of COVID-19. The prospective study material was composed of cDNA or gDNA derived from T cells, B-cell-depleted T cells, or PBMCs. Deeply sampled blood TCRbeta repertoires from subjects exposed to, actively infected with, or recovered from COVID-19 were included in the dataset. The repertoires were released in a freely available public database intended as a resource for research on the immune response to SARS-CoV-2. Samples were obtained from the ongoing ImmuneRACE study (first 160 participants) and from over a thousand subjects provided by 6 global collaborators. Nearly every sample came with metadata listing a de-identified subject ID, COVID-19 status, age in years and sex. Where HLA class I and class II types were available, the types were taken from metadata supplied by the sample provider, not from assay-based typing.

The immunoSEQ Assay, a bias-controlled multiplex PCR, was used to amplify TCRbeta CDR3 regions from genomic DNA. The study's processing was this. Within the assay, amplification of reference gene primers was used to estimate how many nucleated cells each sample contained. To quantify the absolute abundance of each unique TCRbeta CDR3 rearrangement, sequence reads were collapsed and filtered. For each sample, productive Simpson clonality was calculated by taking the square root of Simpson's diversity index across productive rearrangements. TCRdb re-hosts the immuneACCESS table, in-frame sequences only. Its copies lack some clones; in the studies checked, an unresolved V gene accounts for under half of them, and the cause for the rest is not known. V and J calls and clone size come straight from that table; D and trimming were deduced from the DNA. The table for this sample lists 140,000 to 150,000 clones; 88% of them were counted only once. The ten largest make up roughly 2.1% of the sample.

The CDR3, from cysteine to phenylalanine, totals 16 residues. Only the CDR3 DNA is retained, 48 bases long and in frame from the first base. Sequences SGHVS (CDR1) and FQNEAQ (CDR2) are obtained from the germline V gene. Relative to germline, V is missing 5 bases and J is missing 5 bases, with 11 bases of the junction outside any gene match. On this clone itself: Its antigen has not been determined. Base qualities are not recorded, but no much larger clone differs from it by a single base.

Each collaborating institution followed its own protocols to collect whole blood in K2EDTA tubes. For TCRbeta analysis, collaborators shipped samples in one of three forms: frozen whole blood, isolated PBMCs, or DNA extracted from either of those sample types. The full study reports these points: The amount of clinical and demographic metadata varied by source and participant and was provided uncurated.

This chain joins TRBV7-8 to TRBJ2-3; the junction holds 9 bases that match TRBD2. The TCR originated in a human donor in a cohort sampled during active COVID-19. The source material was peripheral blood. The nucleotide sequence is given as TGTGCCAGCAGCCCTCGTGGTAGCGGGAGAGAAGATACGCAGTATTTT. The translation is CASSPRGSGREDTQYF.